These 6 T cell receptor beta chains were all obtained from the same sample, sequenced in a study of cytomegalovirus exposure and HLA in healthy donors. PCR amplification relied on 60 Vbeta primers (plus 13 Jbeta primers). Repertoires were generated with immunoSEQ multiplex PCR, while TCRdb's copy carries only in-frame clones and drops some. Among some 120,000 clones listed, roughly 82% were seen once. The sequenced sample consisted of PBMCs. The receptor set was obtained from an older woman in good health and CMV-seropositive.

This clone was found once. J is TRBJ1-5 and V is TRBV6-4, with D possibly being TRBD1 (6 bases). Deletions cut 11 bases from V and 3 bases from J, with 17 bases between. CDR1 is MRHNA, CDR2 SNTAGT, per germline. The CDR3 is 14 amino acids. The CDR3 nucleotides read TGTGCCCACATTCGCAGGGGCGTCAATCAGCCCCAGCATTTT. This translates into CAHIRRGVNQPQHF.

The chain couples TRBV6-5 to TRBJ2-7; 7 positions agree with TRBD1. After removal of 5 bases from V and 7 bases from J, the junction contained 14 bases not matched to a gene. CDR3 length: 15 amino acids. Germline-derived CDR1 and CDR2 are MNHEY and SVGAGI. This CDR3 reads CASSTYRTGGWEQYF. The CDR3, as DNA: TGTGCCAGCAGTACCTACCGGACAGGCGGATGGGAGCAGTACTTC.

This chain uses TRBV7-3 with TRBJ2-7; 8 bases match TRBD2. With 2 bases clipped from V and 2 bases from J, the junction kept 5 bases outside the gene matches. This CDR3 is built from 15 residues. Germline V gives CDR1 SGHTA, CDR2 FQGTGA. DNA of the CDR3: TGTGCCAGCAGCTTATCCAGCGGGGGACCCTACGAGCAGTACTTC. It is translated as CASSLSSGGPYEQYF.

This rearrangement joins TRBV10-3 to TRBJ2-7; a possible D gene is TRBD2 (5 bases). Germline values: CDR1 ENHRY, CDR2 SYGVKD. The CDR3 is made up of 13 amino acids. V was clipped by 5 bases and J by 4 bases, with 12 bases between them. The CDR3 loop reads CAISPLSGYEQYF. The CDR3 DNA reads as TGTGCCATCAGTCCCCTTTCGGGGTACGAGCAGTACTTC.

This chain connects TRBV18 to TRBJ2-7; a possible D gene is TRBD1 (5 bases). Trimming left V 3 bases short and J 3 bases short, with 9 bases between. The CDR3 has 13 residues. Germline V gives CDR1 KGHSH, CDR2 LQKENI. The CDR3 here is CASSPLDSYEQYF. In nucleotides, the CDR3 is TGTGCCAGCTCACCCCTAGACAGCTACGAGCAGTACTTC.

The chain combines TRBV4-1 with TRBJ1-4; 7 nucleotides align to TRBD1. This CDR3 spans 15 amino acids. Per the germline V gene, CDR1 is MGHRA and CDR2 is YSYEKL. V lost 0 bases and J lost 8; bases outside the gene matches: 6. The CDR3 DNA is TGCGCCAGCAGCCAAGAACAGGGGTGGGGGGAAAAACTGTTTTTT. It codes for CASSQEQGWGEKLFF.